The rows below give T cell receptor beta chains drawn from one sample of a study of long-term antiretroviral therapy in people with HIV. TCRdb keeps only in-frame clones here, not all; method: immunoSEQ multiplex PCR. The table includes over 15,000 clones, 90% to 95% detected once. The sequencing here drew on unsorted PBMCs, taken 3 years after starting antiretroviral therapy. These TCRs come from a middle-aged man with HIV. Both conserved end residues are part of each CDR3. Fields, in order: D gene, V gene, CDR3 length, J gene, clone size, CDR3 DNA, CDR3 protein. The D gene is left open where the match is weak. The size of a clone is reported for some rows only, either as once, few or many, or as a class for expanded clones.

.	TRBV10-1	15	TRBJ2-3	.	TGCGCCAGCAGTGAAGGCGTCCGATCCAGGACTACGCAGTATTTT	CASSEGVRSRTTQYF
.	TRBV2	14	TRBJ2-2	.	TGTGCCAGCAGTGAAGTGGGCGGGAACGGGGAGCTGTTTTTT	CASSEVGGNGELFF
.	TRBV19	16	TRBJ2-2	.	TGTGCCAGTAGTATCCTAGCCGCTCCGGGCACCGGGGAGCTGTTTTTT	CASSILAAPGTGELFF
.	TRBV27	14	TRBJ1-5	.	TGTGCCAGCAGTTTGGACGCAGGGAATCAGCCCCAGCATTTT	CASSLDAGNQPQHF
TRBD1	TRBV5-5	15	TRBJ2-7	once	TGTGCCAGCAGCTTGGTTCAGGGGGCTTCCTACGAGCAGTACTTC	CASSLVQGASYEQYF
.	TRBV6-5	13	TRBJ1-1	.	TGTGCCAGCAGTTACGGACGGAACACTGAAGCTTTCTTT	CASSYGRNTEAFF
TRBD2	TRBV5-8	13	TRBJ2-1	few	TGTGCCAGCAGCGCTAGCGGGGGGCTCCCGGAGTTCTTC	CASSASGGLPEFF
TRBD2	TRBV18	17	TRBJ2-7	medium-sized	TGTGCCAGCTCCCGCAGTGTAGCGGGGGACCTATCCTACGAGCAGTACTTC	CASSRSVAGDLSYEQYF
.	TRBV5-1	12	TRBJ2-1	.	TGCGCCAGCAGACATTCCTACAATGAGCAGTTCTTC	CASRHSYNEQFF
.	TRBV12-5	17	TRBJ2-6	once	TGTGCTAGTGGTGGGGAGGCGGGGCTCTCTGGGGCCAACGTCCTGACTTTC	CASGGEAGLSGANVLTF
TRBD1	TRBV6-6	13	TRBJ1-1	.	TGTGCCAGCTGCGGACAGGGGAACACTGAAGCTTTCTTT	CASCGQGNTEAFF
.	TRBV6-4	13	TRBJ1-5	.	TGTGCCAGCAGTGTGGACAGAAATCAGCCCCAGCATTTT	CASSVDRNQPQHF
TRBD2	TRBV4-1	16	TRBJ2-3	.	TGCGCCAGCAGCCTGAGCGGGGGGGATAGCACAGATACGCAGTATTTT	CASSLSGGDSTDTQYF
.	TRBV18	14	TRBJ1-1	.	TGTGCCAGCTCAAAGGGACCGAAGAACACTGAAGCTTTCTTT	CASSKGPKNTEAFF
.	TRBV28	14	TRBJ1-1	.	TGTGCCAGCAGTCATGGGGCCTATCAGGGGGAAGCTTTCTTT	CASSHGAYQGEAFF
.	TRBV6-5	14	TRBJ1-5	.	TGTGCCAGCAGTTACGGGGCAGGGCATCAGCCCCAGCATTTT	CASSYGAGHQPQHF
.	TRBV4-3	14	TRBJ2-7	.	TGCGCCAGCAGCCAAGATGCCGGACCCTACGAGCAGTACTTC	CASSQDAGPYEQYF
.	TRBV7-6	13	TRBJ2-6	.	TGTGCCAGCAGCTTACGTGGGGCCAACGTCCTGACTTTC	CASSLRGANVLTF
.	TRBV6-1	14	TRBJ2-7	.	TGTGCCAGCAGTGAAAACGGCGACCGGGGAGAGCAGTACTTC	CASSENGDRGEQYF
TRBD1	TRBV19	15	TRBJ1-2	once	TGTGCCAGTAGTATAGATCGACAGGGAGGCTATGGCTACACCTTC	CASSIDRQGGYGYTF
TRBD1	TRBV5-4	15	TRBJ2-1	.	TGTGCCAGCAGCAGAACCCCAGGGGGCTGGAATGAGCAGTTCTTC	CASSRTPGGWNEQFF
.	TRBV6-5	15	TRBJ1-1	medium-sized	TGTGCCAGCAGTCTGGACAGCCCAGAGGACACTGAAGCTTTCTTT	CASSLDSPEDTEAFF
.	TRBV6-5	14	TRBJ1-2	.	TGTGCCAGCAGTTACTCACAGGGAATCTATGGCTACACCTTC	CASSYSQGIYGYTF
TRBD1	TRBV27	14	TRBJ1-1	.	TGTGCCAGCAGTTTACAGGCAGGGGGCACTGAAGCTTTCTTT	CASSLQAGGTEAFF
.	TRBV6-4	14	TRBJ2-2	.	TGTGCCAGCAGTGACTCTAGCGGAACCGGGGAGCTGTTTTTT	CASSDSSGTGELFF
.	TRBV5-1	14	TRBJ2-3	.	TGCGCCAGCAGCTTGGGACAGGTTCCAGATACGCAGTATTTT	CASSLGQVPDTQYF
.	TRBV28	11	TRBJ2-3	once	TGTGCCAGCAGGGACACAGATACGCAGTATTTT	CASRDTDTQYF
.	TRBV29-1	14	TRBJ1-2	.	TGCAGCGTTGACGTAGGAGGGACGGCCTATGGCTACACCTTC	CSVDVGGTAYGYTF
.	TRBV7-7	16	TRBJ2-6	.	TGTGCCAGCAGCTTAGGACGGAGCTCTGGGGCCAACGTCCTGACTTTC	CASSLGRSSGANVLTF
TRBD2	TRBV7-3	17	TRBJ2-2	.	TGTGCCAGCAGCGGATCTCTCCTGGCGGGGGGGCCCGGGGAGCTGTTTTTT	CASSGSLLAGGPGELFF
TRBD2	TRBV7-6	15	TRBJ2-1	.	TGTGCCAGCAGCTTAGGAGGGCTAGCGGGGGGTGAGCAGTTCTTC	CASSLGGLAGGEQFF
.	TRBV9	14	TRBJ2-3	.	TGTGCCAGCAGCCCCGGGGTCCACACAGATACGCAGTATTTT	CASSPGVHTDTQYF
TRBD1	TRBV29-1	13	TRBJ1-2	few	TGCAGCGTCACCCAGGGGGAAGGCTATGGCTACACCTTC	CSVTQGEGYGYTF
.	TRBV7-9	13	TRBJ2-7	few	TGTGCCAGCAGCTTAAGGGACTCCTACGAGCAGTACTTC	CASSLRDSYEQYF
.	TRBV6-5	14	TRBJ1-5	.	TGTGCCAGCAGCCCTAGGGGGGGCGGTCAGCCCCAGCATTTT	CASSPRGGGQPQHF
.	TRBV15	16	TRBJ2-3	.	TGTGCCACCAGCAGAGAGTCGACAGGAGGCACAGATACGCAGTATTTT	CATSRESTGGTDTQYF
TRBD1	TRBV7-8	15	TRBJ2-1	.	TGTGCCAGCAGCTTACTCCGGGACAGGGGAGATGAGCAGTTCTTC	CASSLLRDRGDEQFF
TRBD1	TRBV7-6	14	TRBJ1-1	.	TGTGCCAGCAGCCCCGGACAGGGTCACACTGAAGCTTTCTTT	CASSPGQGHTEAFF
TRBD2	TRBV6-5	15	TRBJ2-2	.	TGTGCCAGCAGTTGGGGGAGGGCTGGGACCGGGGAGCTGTTTTTT	CASSWGRAGTGELFF
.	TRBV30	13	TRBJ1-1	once	TGTGCCTGGAGTGTGACAAAGAACACTGAAGCTTTCTTT	CAWSVTKNTEAFF
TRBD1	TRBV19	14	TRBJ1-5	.	TGTGCCAGTAGTTCACAGGGGGCAGATCAGCCCCAGCATTTT	CASSSQGADQPQHF
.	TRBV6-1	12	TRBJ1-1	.	TGTGCCAGCACGGTGTTGAACACTGAAGCTTTCTTT	CASTVLNTEAFF
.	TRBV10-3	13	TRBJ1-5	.	TGTGCCATCAGTTTTCAGTCGGGTCAGCCCCAGCATTTT	CAISFQSGQPQHF
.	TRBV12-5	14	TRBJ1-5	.	TGTGCTAGTGCCGTGGGAGGGTCCAATCAGCCCCAGCATTTT	CASAVGGSNQPQHF
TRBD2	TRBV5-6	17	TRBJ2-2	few	TGTGCCAGCAGCTTGACTAGCGGGATTTCTATCCCCGGGGAGCTGTTTTTT	CASSLTSGISIPGELFF